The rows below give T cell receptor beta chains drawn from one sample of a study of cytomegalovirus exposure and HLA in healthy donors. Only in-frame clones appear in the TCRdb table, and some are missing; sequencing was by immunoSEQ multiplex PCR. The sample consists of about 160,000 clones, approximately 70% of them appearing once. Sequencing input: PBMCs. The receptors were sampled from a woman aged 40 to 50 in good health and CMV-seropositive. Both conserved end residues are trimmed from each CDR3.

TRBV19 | ASSPPGVPSYEQY
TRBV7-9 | ASSSRETSSYEQY
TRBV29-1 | SARGMWRPNEQF
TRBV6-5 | ATQQGLAGELF
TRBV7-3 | APCGQGSQPQH
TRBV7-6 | ASSPGTGGPIQETQY
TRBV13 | ASSLGRMNTGELF
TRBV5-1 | ASSEPGRGNEKLF
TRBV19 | ASRGGVNTEAF
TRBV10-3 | AISDVGREKLF
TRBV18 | ASSPPSGSMYEQY
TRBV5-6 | ASKTNGDEQY
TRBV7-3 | ASSLTYRGLAGLDEQF
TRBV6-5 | ASSYSTVNTEAF
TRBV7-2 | ASSWDRGGQETQY
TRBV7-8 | ASSIRDSGLADTQY
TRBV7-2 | ASSLEATGNTEAF
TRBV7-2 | ASSGRGRHYEQY
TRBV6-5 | ASSYSRDTSYEQY
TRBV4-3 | ASSQTTGYSNEKLF
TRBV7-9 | ASSQQTALDSPLH
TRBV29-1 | STTTTGGGDYNEQF
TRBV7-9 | ASSPQGGRADTQY